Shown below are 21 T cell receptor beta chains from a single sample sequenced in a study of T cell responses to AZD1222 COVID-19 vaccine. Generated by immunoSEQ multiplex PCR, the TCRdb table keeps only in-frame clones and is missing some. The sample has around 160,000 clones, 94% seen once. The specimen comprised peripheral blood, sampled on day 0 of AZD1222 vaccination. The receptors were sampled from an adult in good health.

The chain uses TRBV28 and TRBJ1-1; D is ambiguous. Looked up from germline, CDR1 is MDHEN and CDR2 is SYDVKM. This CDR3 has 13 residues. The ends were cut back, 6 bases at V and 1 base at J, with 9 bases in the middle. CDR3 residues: CASRTSGNTEAFF. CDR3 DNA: TGTGCCAGCAGGACATCGGGGAACACTGAAGCTTTCTTT.

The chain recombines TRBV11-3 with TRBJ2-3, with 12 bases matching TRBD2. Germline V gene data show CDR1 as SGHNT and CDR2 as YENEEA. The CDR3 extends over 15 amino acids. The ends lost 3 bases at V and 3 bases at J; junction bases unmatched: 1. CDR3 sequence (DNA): TGTGCCAGCAGCTTTACTAGCGGGAGGACAGATACGCAGTATTTT. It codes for CASSFTSGRTDTQYF.

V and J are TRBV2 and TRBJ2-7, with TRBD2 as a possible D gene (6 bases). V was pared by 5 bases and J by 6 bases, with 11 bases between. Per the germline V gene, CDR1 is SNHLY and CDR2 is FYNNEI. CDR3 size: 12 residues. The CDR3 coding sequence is TGTGCCAGCAGTTCGGGAGCCGCCGAGCAGTACTTC. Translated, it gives CASSSGAAEQYF.

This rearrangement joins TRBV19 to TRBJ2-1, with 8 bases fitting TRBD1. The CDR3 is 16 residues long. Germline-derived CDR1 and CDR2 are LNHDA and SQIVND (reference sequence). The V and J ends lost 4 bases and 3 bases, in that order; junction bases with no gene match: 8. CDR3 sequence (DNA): TGTGCCAGTAGTACCTCCGGGACAGGCAGCTACAATGAGCAGTTCTTC. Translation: CASSTSGTGSYNEQFF. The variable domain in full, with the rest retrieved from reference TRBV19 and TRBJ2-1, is DGGITQSPKYLFRKEGQNVTLSCEQNLNHDAMYWYRQDPGQGLRLIYYSQIVNDFQKGDIAEGYSVSREKKESFPLTVTSAQKNPTAFYLCASSTSGTGSYNEQFFGPGTRLTVL.

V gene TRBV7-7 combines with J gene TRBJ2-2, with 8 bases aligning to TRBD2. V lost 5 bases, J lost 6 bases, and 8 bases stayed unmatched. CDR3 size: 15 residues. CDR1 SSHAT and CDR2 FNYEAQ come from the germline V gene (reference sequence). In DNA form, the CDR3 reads TGTGCCAGCAGCCCACGGGGGGGGATTCCCGGGGAGCTGTTTTTT. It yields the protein CASSPRGGIPGELFF.

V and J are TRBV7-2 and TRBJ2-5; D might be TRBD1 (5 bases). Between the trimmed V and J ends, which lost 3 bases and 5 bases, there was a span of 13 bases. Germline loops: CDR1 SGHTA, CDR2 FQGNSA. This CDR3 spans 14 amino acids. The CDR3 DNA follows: TGTGCCAGCAGCTTCCCGCAGGGCCGGGAGACCCAGTACTTC. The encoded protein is CASSFPQGRETQYF.

The CDR3 loop is CASETSGNEQFF. The CDR3 DNA reads TGCGCCAGCGAGACTAGCGGCAATGAGCAGTTCTTC. This chain uses TRBV10-2 with TRBJ2-1; 9 positions match TRBD2. Germline V gives CDR1 WSHSY, CDR2 SAAADI. The CDR3 sequence is 12 residues long. V trimming: 8 bases; J trimming: 6 bases; junction bases outside the gene matches: 2.

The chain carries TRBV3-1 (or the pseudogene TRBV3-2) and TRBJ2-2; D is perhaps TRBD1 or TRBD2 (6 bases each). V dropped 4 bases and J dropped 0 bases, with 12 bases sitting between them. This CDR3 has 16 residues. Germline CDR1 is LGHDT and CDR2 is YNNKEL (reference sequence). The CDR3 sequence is CASSLGGLANTGELFF. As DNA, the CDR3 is TGTGCCAGCAGCCTGGGGGGCCTGGCGAACACCGGGGAGCTGTTTTTT.

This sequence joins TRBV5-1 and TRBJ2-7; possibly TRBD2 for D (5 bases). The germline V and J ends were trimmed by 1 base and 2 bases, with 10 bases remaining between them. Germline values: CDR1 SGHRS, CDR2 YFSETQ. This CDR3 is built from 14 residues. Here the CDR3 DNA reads TGCGCCAGCAGCTTGAAGGCTAGCACCTACGAGCAGTACTTC. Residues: CASSLKASTYEQYF.

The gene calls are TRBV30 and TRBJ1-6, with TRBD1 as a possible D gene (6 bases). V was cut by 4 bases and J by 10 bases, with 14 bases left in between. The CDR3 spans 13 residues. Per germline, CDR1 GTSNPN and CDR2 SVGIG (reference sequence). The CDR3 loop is CAWTGRGGSPLHF. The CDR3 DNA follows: TGTGCCTGGACGGGCAGGGGAGGATCACCCCTCCACTTT.

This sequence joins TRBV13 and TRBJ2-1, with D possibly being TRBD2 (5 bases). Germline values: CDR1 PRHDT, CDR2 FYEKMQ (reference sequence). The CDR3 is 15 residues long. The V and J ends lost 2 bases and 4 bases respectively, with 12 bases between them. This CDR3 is CASSLPGERYNEQFF. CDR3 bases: TGTGCCAGCAGCTTACCCGGGGAGAGGTACAATGAGCAGTTCTTC.

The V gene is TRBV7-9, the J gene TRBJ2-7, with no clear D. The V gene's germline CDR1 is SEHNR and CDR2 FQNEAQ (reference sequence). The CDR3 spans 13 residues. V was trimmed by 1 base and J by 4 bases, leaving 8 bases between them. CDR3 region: CASSLGFRYEQYF. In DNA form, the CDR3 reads TGTGCCAGCAGCTTAGGTTTCCGTTACGAGCAGTACTTC.

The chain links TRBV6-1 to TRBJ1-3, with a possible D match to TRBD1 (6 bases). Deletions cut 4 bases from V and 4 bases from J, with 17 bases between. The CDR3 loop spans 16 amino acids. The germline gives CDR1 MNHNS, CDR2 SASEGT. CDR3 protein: CASSGTDRSWGNTIYF. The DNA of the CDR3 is TGTGCCAGCAGTGGCACCGACAGGTCCTGGGGAAACACCATATATTTT.

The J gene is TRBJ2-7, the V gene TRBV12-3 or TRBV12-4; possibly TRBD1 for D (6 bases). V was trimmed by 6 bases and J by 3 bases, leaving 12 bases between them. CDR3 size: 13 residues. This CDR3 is CASSWNRDYEQYF. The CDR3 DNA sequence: TGTGCCAGCAGCTGGAACAGGGACTACGAGCAGTACTTC.

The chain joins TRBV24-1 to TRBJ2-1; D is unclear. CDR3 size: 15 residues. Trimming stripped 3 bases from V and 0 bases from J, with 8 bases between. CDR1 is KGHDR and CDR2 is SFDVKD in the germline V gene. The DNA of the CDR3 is TGTGCCACCAGTGATCCTCAGGCCTCCTACAATGAGCAGTTCTTC. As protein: CATSDPQASYNEQFF.

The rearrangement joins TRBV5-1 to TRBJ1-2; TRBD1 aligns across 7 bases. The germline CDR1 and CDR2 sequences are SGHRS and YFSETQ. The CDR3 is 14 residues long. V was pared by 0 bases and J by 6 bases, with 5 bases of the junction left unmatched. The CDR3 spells CASSLAFDRDGYTF. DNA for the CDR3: TGCGCCAGCAGCTTGGCCTTTGACAGGGATGGCTACACCTTC.

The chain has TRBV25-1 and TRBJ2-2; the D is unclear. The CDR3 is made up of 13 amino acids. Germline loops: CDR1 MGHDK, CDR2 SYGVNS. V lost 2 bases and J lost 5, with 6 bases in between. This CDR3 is CASSEMGTGELFF. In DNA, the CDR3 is TGTGCCAGCAGTGAAATGGGTACCGGGGAGCTGTTTTTT. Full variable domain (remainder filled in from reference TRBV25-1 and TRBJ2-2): EADIYQTPRYLVIGTGKKITLECSQTMGHDKMYWYQQDPGMELHLIHYSYGVNSTEKGDLSSESTVSRIRTEHFPLTLESARPSHTSQYLCASSEMGTGELFFGEGSRLTVL.

CDR3 amino acids: CASRQLAGGSYEQYF. CDR3 sequence (DNA): TGTGCCAGCAGACAACTAGCGGGAGGGTCCTACGAGCAGTACTTC. The rearrangement links TRBV2 to TRBJ2-7; TRBD2 aligns across 13 bases. This CDR3 is built from 15 residues. Germline V CDR1 and CDR2: SNHLY, FYNNEI. V trimming: 6 bases; J trimming: 1 base; junction bases outside the gene matches: 3.

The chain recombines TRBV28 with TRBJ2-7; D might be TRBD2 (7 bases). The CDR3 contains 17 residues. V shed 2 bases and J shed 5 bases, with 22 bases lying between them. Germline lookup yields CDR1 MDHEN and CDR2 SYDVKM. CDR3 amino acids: CASSLPQGVAGDHEQYF. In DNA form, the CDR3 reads TGTGCCAGCAGTTTACCACAGGGAGTCGCGGGAGACCACGAGCAGTACTTC.

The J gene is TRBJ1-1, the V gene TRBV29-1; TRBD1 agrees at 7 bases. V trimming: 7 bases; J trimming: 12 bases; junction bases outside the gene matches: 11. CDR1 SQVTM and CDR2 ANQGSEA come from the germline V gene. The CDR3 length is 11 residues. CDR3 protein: CSADRVGKTFF. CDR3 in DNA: TGCAGCGCCGACAGGGTAGGAAAAACTTTCTTT.

The CDR3 reads CASSFDGGEAFF. The CDR3 bases are TGCGCCAGCAGCTTCGATGGAGGTGAAGCTTTCTTT. V and J are TRBV5-1 and TRBJ1-1; D remains ambiguous. Germline CDR1 SGHRS, CDR2 YFSETQ. Trimming took off 2 bases at V and 7 bases at J, with 9 bases between the two ends. The CDR3 totals 12 residues.